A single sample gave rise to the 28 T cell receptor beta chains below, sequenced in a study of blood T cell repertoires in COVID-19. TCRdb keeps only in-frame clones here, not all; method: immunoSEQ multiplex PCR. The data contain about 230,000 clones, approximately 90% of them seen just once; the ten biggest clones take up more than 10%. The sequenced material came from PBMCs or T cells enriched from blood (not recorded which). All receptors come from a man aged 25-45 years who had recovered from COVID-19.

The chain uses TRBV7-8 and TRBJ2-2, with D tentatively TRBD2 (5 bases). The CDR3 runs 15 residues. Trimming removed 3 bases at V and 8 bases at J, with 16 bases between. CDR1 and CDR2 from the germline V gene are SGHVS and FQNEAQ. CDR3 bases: TGTGCCAGCAGCTTCACCCGGGGAGATACGGGGGAGCTGTTTTTT. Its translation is CASSFTRGDTGELFF.

This chain's CDR3 is CASSPSTDTQYF. Written as DNA, the CDR3 is TGTGCCAGCAGTCCTAGCACAGATACGCAGTATTTT. The chain joins TRBV6-5 to TRBJ2-3, with no clear D. CDR1 is MNHEY and CDR2 is SVGAGI in the germline V gene. The V end lost 5 bases, the J end lost 0 bases, and 3 bases lay between the germline ends. The CDR3 loop spans 12 amino acids.

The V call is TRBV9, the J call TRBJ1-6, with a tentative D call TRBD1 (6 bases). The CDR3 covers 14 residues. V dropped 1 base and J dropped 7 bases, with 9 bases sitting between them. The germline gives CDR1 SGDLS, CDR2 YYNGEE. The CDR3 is CASSVTGSNSPLHF. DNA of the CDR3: TGTGCCAGCAGCGTAACAGGGTCCAATTCACCCCTCCACTTT.

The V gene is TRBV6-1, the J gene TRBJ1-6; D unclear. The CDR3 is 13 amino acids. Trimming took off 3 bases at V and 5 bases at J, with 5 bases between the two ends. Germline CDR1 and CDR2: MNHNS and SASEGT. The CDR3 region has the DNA TGTGCCAGCAGTGACAGGAATAATTCACCCCTCCACTTT. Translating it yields CASSDRNNSPLHF.

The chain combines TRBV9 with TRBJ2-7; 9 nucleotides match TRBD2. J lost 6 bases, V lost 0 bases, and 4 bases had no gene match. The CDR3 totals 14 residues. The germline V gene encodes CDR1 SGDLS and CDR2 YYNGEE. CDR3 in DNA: TGTGCCAGCAGCGTAGGGGTAGCGGGAGTCGAGCAGTACTTC. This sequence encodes CASSVGVAGVEQYF.

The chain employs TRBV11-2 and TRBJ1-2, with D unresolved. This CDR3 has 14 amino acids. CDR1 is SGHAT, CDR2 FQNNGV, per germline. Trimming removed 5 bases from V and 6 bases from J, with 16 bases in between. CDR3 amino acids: CASSPVTGENGYTF. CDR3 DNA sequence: TGTGCCAGCAGCCCCGTGACCGGGGAGAATGGCTACACCTTC. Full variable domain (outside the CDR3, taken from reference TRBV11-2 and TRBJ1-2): EAGVAQSPRYKIIEKRQSVAFWCNPISGHATLYWYQQILGQGPKLLIQFQNNGVVDDSQLPKDRFSAERLKGVDSTLKIQPAKLEDSAVYLCASSPVTGENGYTFGSGTRLTVV.

CDR3 residues: CASSLGLAGGPNEQFF. CDR3 coding DNA: TGTGCCAGCAGCTTAGGTCTAGCGGGAGGTCCCAATGAGCAGTTCTTC. The chain links TRBV11-3 to TRBJ2-1; TRBD2 aligns across 11 bases. The germline V gene has CDR1 SGHNT and CDR2 YENEEA. There are 16 residues in the CDR3. V dropped 1 base and J dropped 6; count of bases not matched to a gene: 5. Full variable domain (remainder filled in from reference TRBV11-3 and TRBJ2-1): EAGVVQSPRYKIIEKKQPVAFWCNPISGHNTLYWYLQNLGQGPELLIRYENEEAVDDSQLPKDRFSAERLKGVDSTLKIQPAELGDSAVYLCASSLGLAGGPNEQFFGPGTRLTVL.

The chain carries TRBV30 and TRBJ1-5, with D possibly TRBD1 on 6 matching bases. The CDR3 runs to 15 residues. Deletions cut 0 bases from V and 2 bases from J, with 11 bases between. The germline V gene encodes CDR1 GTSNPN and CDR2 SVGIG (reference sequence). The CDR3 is CAWSVKGEGNQPQHF. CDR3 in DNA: TGTGCCTGGAGTGTAAAGGGGGAAGGCAATCAGCCCCAGCATTTT.

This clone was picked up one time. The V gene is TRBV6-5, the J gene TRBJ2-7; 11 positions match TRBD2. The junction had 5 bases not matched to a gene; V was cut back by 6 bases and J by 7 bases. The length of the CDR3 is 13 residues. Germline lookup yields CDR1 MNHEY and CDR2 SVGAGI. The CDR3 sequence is CASRLAGVREQYF. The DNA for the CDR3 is TGTGCCAGCAGACTAGCGGGAGTGAGGGAGCAGTACTTC.

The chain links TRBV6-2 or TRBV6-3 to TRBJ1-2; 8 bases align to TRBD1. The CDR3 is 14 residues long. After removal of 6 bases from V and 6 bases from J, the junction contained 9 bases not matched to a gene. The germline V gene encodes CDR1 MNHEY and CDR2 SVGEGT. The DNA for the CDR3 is TGTGCCAGCAGCGTGGACAGGGCGTTGGATGGCTACACCTTC. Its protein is CASSVDRALDGYTF.

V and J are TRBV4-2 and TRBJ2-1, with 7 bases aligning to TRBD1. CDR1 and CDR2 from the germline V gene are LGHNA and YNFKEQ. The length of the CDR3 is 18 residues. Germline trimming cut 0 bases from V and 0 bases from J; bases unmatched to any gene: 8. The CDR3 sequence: CASSQDLGQATSYNEQFF. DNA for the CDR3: TGTGCCAGCAGCCAAGATCTCGGACAGGCGACCTCCTACAATGAGCAGTTCTTC.

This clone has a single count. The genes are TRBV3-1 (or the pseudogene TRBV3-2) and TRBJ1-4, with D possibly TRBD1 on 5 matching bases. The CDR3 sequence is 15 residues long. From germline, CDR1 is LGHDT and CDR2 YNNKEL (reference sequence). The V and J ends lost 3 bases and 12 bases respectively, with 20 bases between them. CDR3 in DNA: TGTGCCAGCAGCCAGAGAGGGACTGGCGTCGGGGAACTGTTTTTT. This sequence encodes CASSQRGTGVGELFF.

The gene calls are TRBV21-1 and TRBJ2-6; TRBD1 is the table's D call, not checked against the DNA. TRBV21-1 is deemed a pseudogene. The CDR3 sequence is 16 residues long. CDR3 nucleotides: TGTGCCAGCAGCAAAGGGGACAGCTCTGGGGCCAACGTCCTGACTTTC. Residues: CASSKGDSSGANVLTF.

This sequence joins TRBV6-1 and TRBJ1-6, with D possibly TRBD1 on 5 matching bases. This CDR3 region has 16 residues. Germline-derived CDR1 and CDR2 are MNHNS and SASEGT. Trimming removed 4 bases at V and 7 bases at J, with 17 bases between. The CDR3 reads CASSGDFHLHNSPLHF. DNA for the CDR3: TGTGCCAGCAGTGGGGACTTTCACCTCCACAATTCACCCCTCCACTTT.

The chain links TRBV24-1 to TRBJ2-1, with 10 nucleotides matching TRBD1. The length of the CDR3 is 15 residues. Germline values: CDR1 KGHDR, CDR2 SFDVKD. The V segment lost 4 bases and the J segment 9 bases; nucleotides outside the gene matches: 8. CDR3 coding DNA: TGTGCCACCAGTGACCACGGACAGGGGGAGGGTGAGCAGTTCTTC. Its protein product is CATSDHGQGEGEQFF.

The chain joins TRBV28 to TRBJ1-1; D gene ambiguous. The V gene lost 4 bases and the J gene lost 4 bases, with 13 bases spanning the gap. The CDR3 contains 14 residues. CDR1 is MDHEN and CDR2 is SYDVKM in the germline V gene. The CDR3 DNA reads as TGTGCCAGCAGTTCTAACTCCCGAGGCACTGAAGCTTTCTTT. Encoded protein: CASSSNSRGTEAFF.

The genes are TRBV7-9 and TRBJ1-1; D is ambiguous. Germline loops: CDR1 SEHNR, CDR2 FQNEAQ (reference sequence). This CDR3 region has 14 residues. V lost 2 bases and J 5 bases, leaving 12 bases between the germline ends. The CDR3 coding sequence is TGTGCCAGCAGCTTATTACAAGGGAGTACTGAAGCTTTCTTT. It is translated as CASSLLQGSTEAFF. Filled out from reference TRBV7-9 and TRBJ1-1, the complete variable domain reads DTGVSQNPRHKITKRGQNVTFRCDPISEHNRLYWYRQTLGQGPEFLTYFQNEAQLEKSRLLSDRFSAERPKGSFSTLEIQRTEQGDSAMYLCASSLLQGSTEAFFGQGTRLTVV.

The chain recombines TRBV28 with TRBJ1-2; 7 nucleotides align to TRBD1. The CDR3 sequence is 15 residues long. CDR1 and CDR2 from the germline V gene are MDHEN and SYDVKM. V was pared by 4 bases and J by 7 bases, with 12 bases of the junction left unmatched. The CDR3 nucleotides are TGTGCCAGCAGTTCCACTACAGGGGATGGAGGTGGCTACACCTTC. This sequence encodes CASSSTTGDGGGYTF.

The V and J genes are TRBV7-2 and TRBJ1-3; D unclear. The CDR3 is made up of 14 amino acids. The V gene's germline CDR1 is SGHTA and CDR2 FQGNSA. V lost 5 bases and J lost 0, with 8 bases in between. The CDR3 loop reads CASSPYLSGNTIYF. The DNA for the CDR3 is TGTGCCAGCAGCCCCTATCTCTCTGGAAACACCATATATTTT.

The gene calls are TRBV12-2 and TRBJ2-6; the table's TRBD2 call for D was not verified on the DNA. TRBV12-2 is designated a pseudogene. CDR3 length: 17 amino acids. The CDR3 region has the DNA TGTGCAAGTCGCTTAGAAGGTCGGGAGTCTGGGGCCAACGTCCTGACTTTC. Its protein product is CASRLEGRESGANVLTF.

The CDR3 protein is CASSFGARDTEAFF. The CDR3 bases are TGTGCCAGCAGCTTCGGCGCGAGGGACACTGAAGCTTTCTTT. The chain carries TRBV5-5 and TRBJ1-1; D is unresolved. Trimming removed 2 bases at V and 3 bases at J, with 11 bases between. The CDR3 spans 14 residues. Germline CDR1 and CDR2: SGHKS and YYEKEE (reference sequence).

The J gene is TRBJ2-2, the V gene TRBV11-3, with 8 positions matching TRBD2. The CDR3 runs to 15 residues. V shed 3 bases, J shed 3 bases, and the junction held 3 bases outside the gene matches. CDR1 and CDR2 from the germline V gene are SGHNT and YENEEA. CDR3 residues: CASSFGGADTGELFF. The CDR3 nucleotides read TGTGCCAGCAGCTTCGGGGGGGCGGACACCGGGGAGCTGTTTTTT.

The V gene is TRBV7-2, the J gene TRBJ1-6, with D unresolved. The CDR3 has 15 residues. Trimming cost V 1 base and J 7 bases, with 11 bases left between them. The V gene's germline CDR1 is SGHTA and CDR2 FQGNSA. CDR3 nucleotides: TGTGCCAGCAGCTTAGTTCCCGGGTTGAATTCACCCCTCCACTTT. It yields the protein CASSLVPGLNSPLHF.

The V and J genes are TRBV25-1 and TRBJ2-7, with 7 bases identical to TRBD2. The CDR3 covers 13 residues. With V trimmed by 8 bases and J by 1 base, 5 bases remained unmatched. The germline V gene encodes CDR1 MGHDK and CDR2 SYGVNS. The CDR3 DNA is TGTGCCAGCCAGGGAGGGGCGTCCTACGAGCAGTACTTC. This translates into CASQGGASYEQYF.

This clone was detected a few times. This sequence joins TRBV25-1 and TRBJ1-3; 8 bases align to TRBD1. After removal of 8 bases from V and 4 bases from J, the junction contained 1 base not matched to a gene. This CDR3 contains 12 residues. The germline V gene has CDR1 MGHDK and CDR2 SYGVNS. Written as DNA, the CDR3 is TGTGCCAGCGGACAGGGCGGAAACACCATATATTTT. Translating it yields CASGQGGNTIYF.

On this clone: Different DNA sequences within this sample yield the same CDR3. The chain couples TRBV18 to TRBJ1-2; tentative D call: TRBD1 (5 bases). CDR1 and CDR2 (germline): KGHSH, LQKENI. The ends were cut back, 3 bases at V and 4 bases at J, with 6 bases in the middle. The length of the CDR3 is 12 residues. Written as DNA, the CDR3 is TGTGCCAGCTCACCCGACAGCTATGGCTACACCTTC. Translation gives CASSPDSYGYTF.

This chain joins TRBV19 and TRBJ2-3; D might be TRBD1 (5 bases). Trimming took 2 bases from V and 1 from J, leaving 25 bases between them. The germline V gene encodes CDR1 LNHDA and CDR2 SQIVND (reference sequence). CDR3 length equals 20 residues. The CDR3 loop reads CASSIWAPSKRGVGTDTQYF. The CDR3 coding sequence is TGTGCCAGTAGTATATGGGCCCCCTCAAAAAGGGGTGTGGGCACAGATACGCAGTATTTT. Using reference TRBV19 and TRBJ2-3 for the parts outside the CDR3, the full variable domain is DGGITQSPKYLFRKEGQNVTLSCEQNLNHDAMYWYRQDPGQGLRLIYYSQIVNDFQKGDIAEGYSVSREKKESFPLTVTSAQKNPTAFYLCASSIWAPSKRGVGTDTQYFGPGTRLTVL.

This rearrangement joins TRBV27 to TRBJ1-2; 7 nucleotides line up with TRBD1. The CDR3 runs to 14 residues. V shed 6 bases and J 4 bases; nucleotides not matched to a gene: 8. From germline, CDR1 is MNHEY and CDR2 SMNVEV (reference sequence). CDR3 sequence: CASRPRQGSYGYTF. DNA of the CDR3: TGTGCCAGCAGGCCTCGACAGGGTTCCTATGGCTACACCTTC.